The 25 T cell receptor beta chains listed next were all sequenced from one sample in a study of long-term antiretroviral therapy in people with HIV. Survey-level resolution applied to immunoSEQ assay v3.0. Generated by immunoSEQ multiplex PCR, the TCRdb table keeps only in-frame clones and is missing some. The sample yields roughly 15,000 clones, approximately 84% seen once. Sequenced here: unsorted PBMCs, sampled less than 1.3 years before starting antiretroviral therapy. The receptors here all came from a man aged 30 to 39 with HIV.

This clone was seen once. The CDR3 loop is CASSLGGTGMNTEAFF. The CDR3 DNA reads TGCGCCAGCAGCTTGGGGGGGACAGGGATGAACACTGAAGCTTTCTTT. The chain recombines TRBV5-1 with TRBJ1-1, with TRBD1 matching over 9 bases. The CDR3 runs 16 residues. V dropped 0 bases and J dropped 0; count of bases not matched to a gene: 3. Germline CDR1 SGHRS, CDR2 YFSETQ.

This clone was seen a handful of times. The rearrangement links TRBV15 to TRBJ1-1, with TRBD1 as a possible D gene (5 bases). With 1 base removed from V and 6 bases from J, the gap between germline ends came to 21 bases. Germline CDR1 LNHNV, CDR2 YYDKDF (reference sequence). This CDR3 is built from 17 residues. In DNA, the CDR3 is TGTGCCACCAGCAGAGTGTTCTTAGAGGGGCTCATCGCTGAAGCTTTCTTT. It specifies CATSRVFLEGLIAEAFF.

The rearrangement joins TRBV6-5 to TRBJ2-7; D unclear. Germline-derived CDR1 and CDR2 are MNHEY and SVGAGI. The ends were cut back, 6 bases at V and 6 bases at J, with 9 bases in the middle. CDR3 length: 11 amino acids. The CDR3 DNA is TGTGCCAGCAGCCTCCACGGCGAGCAGTACTTC. Its translation is CASSLHGEQYF.

The rearrangement links TRBV30 to TRBJ1-2; D gene unclear. V shed 3 bases and J shed 4 bases, with 9 bases lying between them. CDR1 is GTSNPN and CDR2 is SVGIG in the germline V gene (reference sequence). This CDR3 has 12 amino acids. The CDR3 reads CAWSRSGYGYTF. CDR3 bases: TGTGCCTGGAGCAGGTCGGGCTATGGCTACACCTTC.

J is TRBJ1-1 and V is TRBV11-2; D gene uncertain. Germline V gene data show CDR1 as SGHAT and CDR2 as FQNNGV. CDR3 length: 11 residues. V lost 1 base and J lost 6, with 3 bases in between. CDR3 protein: CASSLVSEAFF. CDR3 DNA sequence: TGTGCCAGCAGCTTAGTCTCTGAAGCTTTCTTT.

A single count supports this clone. The chain links TRBV27 to TRBJ1-1; the match to TRBD1 covers 7 bases. V lost 5 bases and J lost 2; bases outside the gene matches: 8. Germline V gene data show CDR1 as MNHEY and CDR2 as SMNVEV (reference sequence). This CDR3 has 15 amino acids. The DNA of the CDR3 is TGTGCCAGCAGTCTAGTCGGGACAGAAAACACTGAAGCTTTCTTT. It specifies CASSLVGTENTEAFF.

The gene calls are TRBV7-8 and TRBJ2-5; D unclear. V lost 2 bases and J lost 5, with 12 bases in between. The CDR3 runs to 14 residues. Germline lookup yields CDR1 SGHVS and CDR2 FQNEAQ. The CDR3, as DNA: TGTGCCAGCAGCTTATTGGGCTCTCGGGAGACCCAGTACTTC. This sequence encodes CASSLLGSRETQYF.

This rearrangement joins TRBV9 to TRBJ2-1; TRBD2 matches 7 bases. Germline lookup yields CDR1 SGDLS and CDR2 YYNGEE. With V trimmed by 4 bases and J by 3 bases, 13 bases remained unmatched. This CDR3 contains 17 residues. The CDR3 here is CASSPQERGHLYNEQFF. The CDR3 DNA sequence: TGTGCCAGCAGCCCCCAGGAGCGGGGCCACCTCTACAATGAGCAGTTCTTC.

V and J are TRBV7-3 and TRBJ2-1; D possibly uses TRBD1 or TRBD2 (7 bases each). Germline CDR1 is SGHTA and CDR2 is FQGTGA. The V and J ends lost 5 bases and 8 bases respectively, with 22 bases between them. This CDR3 is 16 amino acids long. CDR3 coding DNA: TGTGCCAGCAGCACCCAGGGGGGAGGGCCGCTCGATGAGCAGTTCTTC. Its protein is CASSTQGGGPLDEQFF.

The chain joins TRBV6-5 to TRBJ1-5; D uncertain. The CDR3 length is 13 residues. Germline CDR1 MNHEY, CDR2 SVGAGI. V shed 5 bases and J shed 7 bases, with 12 bases lying between them. The CDR3 protein is CASSMGIAQPQHF. The CDR3 DNA reads as TGTGCCAGCAGTATGGGGATAGCACAGCCCCAGCATTTT.

The table lists this clone with a few counts. V is TRBV5-3 and J is TRBJ1-5; no definite D call. TRBV5-3 has ORF status, its function being uncertain. This CDR3 contains 12 residues. V lost 4 bases, J lost 5 bases, and 7 bases lay in between. CDR3 coding DNA: TGTGCCAGAAGCAGCTCGTATCAGCCCCAGCATTTT. This encodes CARSSSYQPQHF.

The CDR3 DNA is TGCGCCAGCAGCTCCCGTCCATTGACTAGCGGGGGGGCCACCGGGGAGCTGTTTTTT. Translated: CASSSRPLTSGGATGELFF. The chain employs TRBV5-1 and TRBJ2-2, with 14 nucleotides matching TRBD2. Germline CDR1 and CDR2: SGHRS and YFSETQ. The CDR3 covers 19 residues. The trim removed 3 bases at V and 4 bases at J, leaving 11 bases unmatched.

This chain connects TRBV5-6 to TRBJ1-1, with unresolved D. Germline V gene data show CDR1 as SGHDT and CDR2 as YYEEEE. V shed 4 bases and J shed 1 base, with 8 bases lying between them. The CDR3 is made up of 13 amino acids. CDR3 loop: CASSASRNTEAFF. CDR3 sequence (DNA): TGTGCCAGCAGCGCTTCAAGGAACACTGAAGCTTTCTTT.

The gene calls are TRBV4-3 and TRBJ2-1; TRBD2 aligns across 7 bases. V dropped 0 bases and J dropped 6; count of bases not matched to a gene: 5. The CDR3 totals 15 residues. Looked up from germline, CDR1 is LGHNA and CDR2 is YSLEER. In DNA, the CDR3 is TGCGCCAGCAGCCAAGATCGGGCGGGAGTCAATGAGCAGTTCTTC. Its translation is CASSQDRAGVNEQFF.

The genes are TRBV6-5 and TRBJ1-2, with 8 nucleotides matching TRBD1. CDR3 length equals 13 residues. Trimming removed 6 bases from V and 8 bases from J; junction bases left unmatched: 8. The germline gives CDR1 MNHEY, CDR2 SVGAGI. The CDR3 region is CASRIRGLGGYTF. CDR3 nucleotides: TGTGCCAGCAGAATCAGGGGGCTTGGAGGCTACACCTTC.

The chain has TRBV7-9 and TRBJ1-1, with D possibly TRBD1 on 5 matching bases. This CDR3 contains 12 residues. The germline V and J ends were trimmed by 5 bases and 9 bases, with 13 bases remaining between them. Germline CDR1 and CDR2: SEHNR and FQNEAQ (reference sequence). Here the CDR3 DNA reads TGTGCCAGCAGCAATTGGTCAGGGCAAGCTTTCTTT. This sequence encodes CASSNWSGQAFF.

The chain links TRBV7-2 to TRBJ2-1, with a tentative D call TRBD2 (5 bases). The CDR3 runs to 15 residues. Deletions cut 2 bases from V and 3 bases from J, with 11 bases between. CDR1 is SGHTA and CDR2 is FQGNSA in the germline V gene. For the CDR3, the DNA is TGTGCCAGCAGCTTATGGGCCGGGAACTACAATGAGCAGTTCTTC. Residues: CASSLWAGNYNEQFF. Filled out from reference TRBV7-2 and TRBJ2-1, the complete variable domain reads GAGVSQSPSNKVTEKGKDVELRCDPISGHTALYWYRQSLGQGLEFLIYFQGNSAPDKSGLPSDRFSAERTGGSVSTLTIQRTQQEDSAVYLCASSLWAGNYNEQFFGPGTRLTVL.

V and J are TRBV4-3 and TRBJ1-4, with D unclear. CDR1 LGHNA and CDR2 YSLEER come from the germline V gene. V dropped 0 bases and J dropped 5 bases, with 10 bases sitting between them. This CDR3 contains 15 residues. The CDR3 DNA follows: TGCGCCAGCAGCCAAGACTGGGAGACCAATGAAAAACTGTTTTTT. Residues: CASSQDWETNEKLFF.

J is TRBJ2-6 and V is TRBV11-2; TRBD1 aligns across 7 bases. Germline V lookup: CDR1 SGHAT, CDR2 FQNNGV. Unmatched junction bases numbered 4, after V lost 3 bases and J lost 2 bases. The CDR3 length is 16 residues. CDR3 in amino acids: CASSFDRDPGANVLTF. The CDR3 DNA reads as TGTGCCAGCAGCTTCGACAGGGATCCTGGGGCCAACGTCCTGACTTTC.

The chain is built from TRBV20-1 and TRBJ1-1, with 7 bases identical to TRBD1. Trimming cost V 6 bases and J 4 bases; bases outside gene matches: 2. There are 11 residues in the CDR3. Germline assignment: CDR1 DFQATT and CDR2 SNEGSKA (reference sequence). CDR3 in DNA: TGCAGTGCCTCAGGGGGCACTGAAGCTTTCTTT. Protein product: CSASGGTEAFF.

This chain joins TRBV7-1 and TRBJ2-7; D is possibly TRBD2 (5 bases). TRBV7-1 is an open reading frame whose function is uncertain. This CDR3 comprises 14 residues. The V gene lost 1 base and the J gene lost 4 bases, with 11 bases spanning the gap. The CDR3 DNA is TGTGCCAGCAGCTCAGGGACTTGGGCTTACGAGCAGTACTTC. Translating it yields CASSSGTWAYEQYF.

V and J are TRBV6-5 and TRBJ2-1; 10 nucleotides align to TRBD2. The CDR3 totals 14 residues. The germline gives CDR1 MNHEY, CDR2 SVGAGI. J gave up 6 bases and V 5 bases, and 4 bases lay outside the gene matches. CDR3 nucleotide sequence: TGTGCCAGCAGTCCTAGCGGGGGACTCAATGAGCAGTTCTTC. Translated: CASSPSGGLNEQFF.

The chain carries TRBV28 and TRBJ2-7; the D gene is possibly TRBD1 (5 bases). The V gene's germline CDR1 is MDHEN and CDR2 SYDVKM. The V end lost 3 bases, the J end lost 4 bases, and 10 bases lay between the germline ends. The CDR3 runs to 13 residues. The CDR3 DNA is TGTGCCAGCAGTTTTATGGGGCAGTACGAGCAGTACTTC. Protein product: CASSFMGQYEQYF.

The chain couples TRBV30 to TRBJ1-2; the match to TRBD1 covers 7 bases. The V and J ends lost 7 bases and 7 bases, in that order; junction bases with no gene match: 15. There are 14 residues in the CDR3. The germline V gene has CDR1 GTSNPN and CDR2 SVGIG (reference sequence). DNA for the CDR3: TGTGCCTTCTATTTTGAGGGGGCCCTCTCTGGCTACACCTTC. Translation gives CAFYFEGALSGYTF. Full variable domain (rest looked up from reference TRBV30 and TRBJ1-2): SQTIHQWPATLVQPVGSPLSLECTVEGTSNPNLYWYRQAAGRGLQLLFYSVGIGQISSEVPQNLSASRPQDRQFILSSKKLLLSDSGFYLCAFYFEGALSGYTFGSGTRLTVV.

This chain uses TRBV6-5 with TRBJ1-1; TRBD1 might be the D (6 bases). The V gene lost 5 bases and the J gene lost 5 bases, with 18 bases spanning the gap. Germline-derived CDR1 and CDR2 are MNHEY and SVGAGI. The CDR3 has 15 amino acids. CDR3 sequence (DNA): TGTGCCAGCAGTGGCAGGGACACCTGGGGGACTGAAGCTTTCTTT. The encoded protein is CASSGRDTWGTEAFF.